This TCR beta chain was found in a study of multiple sclerosis patients with progressive multifocal leukoencephalopathy. General study findings and limits: In most PML patients, TRB repertoires appeared less diverse by entropy.

This clone was found a few times. Its target is unknown. Trimming removed 4 bases at V and 0 bases at J, with 12 bases between. There are 15 residues in the CDR3. Looked up from germline, CDR1 is SEHNR and CDR2 is FQNEAQ (reference sequence). Time point specified: time of PML onset. Some clones are missing from TCRdb's copy, which holds only in-frame ones; the method was immunoSEQ multiplex PCR. The sample lists 25,000 to 35,000 clones, over 75% occurring once. The rearrangement joins TRBV7-9 to TRBJ1-1; tentatively, D is TRBD1 (5 bases). The clonotype was recovered from a human donor with progressive multifocal leukoencephalopathy. The input for sequencing was PBMCs, taken from a patient treated with natalizumab. CDR3 loop: CASSYGATVNTEAFF. Here the CDR3 DNA reads TGTGCCAGCAGCTACGGGGCGACGGTGAACACTGAAGCTTTCTTT. Full variable domain (outside the CDR3, taken from reference TRBV7-9 and TRBJ1-1): DTGVSQNPRHKITKRGQNVTFRCDPISEHNRLYWYRQTLGQGPEFLTYFQNEAQLEKSRLLSDRFSAERPKGSFSTLEIQRTEQGDSAMYLCASSYGATVNTEAFFGQGTRLTVV.